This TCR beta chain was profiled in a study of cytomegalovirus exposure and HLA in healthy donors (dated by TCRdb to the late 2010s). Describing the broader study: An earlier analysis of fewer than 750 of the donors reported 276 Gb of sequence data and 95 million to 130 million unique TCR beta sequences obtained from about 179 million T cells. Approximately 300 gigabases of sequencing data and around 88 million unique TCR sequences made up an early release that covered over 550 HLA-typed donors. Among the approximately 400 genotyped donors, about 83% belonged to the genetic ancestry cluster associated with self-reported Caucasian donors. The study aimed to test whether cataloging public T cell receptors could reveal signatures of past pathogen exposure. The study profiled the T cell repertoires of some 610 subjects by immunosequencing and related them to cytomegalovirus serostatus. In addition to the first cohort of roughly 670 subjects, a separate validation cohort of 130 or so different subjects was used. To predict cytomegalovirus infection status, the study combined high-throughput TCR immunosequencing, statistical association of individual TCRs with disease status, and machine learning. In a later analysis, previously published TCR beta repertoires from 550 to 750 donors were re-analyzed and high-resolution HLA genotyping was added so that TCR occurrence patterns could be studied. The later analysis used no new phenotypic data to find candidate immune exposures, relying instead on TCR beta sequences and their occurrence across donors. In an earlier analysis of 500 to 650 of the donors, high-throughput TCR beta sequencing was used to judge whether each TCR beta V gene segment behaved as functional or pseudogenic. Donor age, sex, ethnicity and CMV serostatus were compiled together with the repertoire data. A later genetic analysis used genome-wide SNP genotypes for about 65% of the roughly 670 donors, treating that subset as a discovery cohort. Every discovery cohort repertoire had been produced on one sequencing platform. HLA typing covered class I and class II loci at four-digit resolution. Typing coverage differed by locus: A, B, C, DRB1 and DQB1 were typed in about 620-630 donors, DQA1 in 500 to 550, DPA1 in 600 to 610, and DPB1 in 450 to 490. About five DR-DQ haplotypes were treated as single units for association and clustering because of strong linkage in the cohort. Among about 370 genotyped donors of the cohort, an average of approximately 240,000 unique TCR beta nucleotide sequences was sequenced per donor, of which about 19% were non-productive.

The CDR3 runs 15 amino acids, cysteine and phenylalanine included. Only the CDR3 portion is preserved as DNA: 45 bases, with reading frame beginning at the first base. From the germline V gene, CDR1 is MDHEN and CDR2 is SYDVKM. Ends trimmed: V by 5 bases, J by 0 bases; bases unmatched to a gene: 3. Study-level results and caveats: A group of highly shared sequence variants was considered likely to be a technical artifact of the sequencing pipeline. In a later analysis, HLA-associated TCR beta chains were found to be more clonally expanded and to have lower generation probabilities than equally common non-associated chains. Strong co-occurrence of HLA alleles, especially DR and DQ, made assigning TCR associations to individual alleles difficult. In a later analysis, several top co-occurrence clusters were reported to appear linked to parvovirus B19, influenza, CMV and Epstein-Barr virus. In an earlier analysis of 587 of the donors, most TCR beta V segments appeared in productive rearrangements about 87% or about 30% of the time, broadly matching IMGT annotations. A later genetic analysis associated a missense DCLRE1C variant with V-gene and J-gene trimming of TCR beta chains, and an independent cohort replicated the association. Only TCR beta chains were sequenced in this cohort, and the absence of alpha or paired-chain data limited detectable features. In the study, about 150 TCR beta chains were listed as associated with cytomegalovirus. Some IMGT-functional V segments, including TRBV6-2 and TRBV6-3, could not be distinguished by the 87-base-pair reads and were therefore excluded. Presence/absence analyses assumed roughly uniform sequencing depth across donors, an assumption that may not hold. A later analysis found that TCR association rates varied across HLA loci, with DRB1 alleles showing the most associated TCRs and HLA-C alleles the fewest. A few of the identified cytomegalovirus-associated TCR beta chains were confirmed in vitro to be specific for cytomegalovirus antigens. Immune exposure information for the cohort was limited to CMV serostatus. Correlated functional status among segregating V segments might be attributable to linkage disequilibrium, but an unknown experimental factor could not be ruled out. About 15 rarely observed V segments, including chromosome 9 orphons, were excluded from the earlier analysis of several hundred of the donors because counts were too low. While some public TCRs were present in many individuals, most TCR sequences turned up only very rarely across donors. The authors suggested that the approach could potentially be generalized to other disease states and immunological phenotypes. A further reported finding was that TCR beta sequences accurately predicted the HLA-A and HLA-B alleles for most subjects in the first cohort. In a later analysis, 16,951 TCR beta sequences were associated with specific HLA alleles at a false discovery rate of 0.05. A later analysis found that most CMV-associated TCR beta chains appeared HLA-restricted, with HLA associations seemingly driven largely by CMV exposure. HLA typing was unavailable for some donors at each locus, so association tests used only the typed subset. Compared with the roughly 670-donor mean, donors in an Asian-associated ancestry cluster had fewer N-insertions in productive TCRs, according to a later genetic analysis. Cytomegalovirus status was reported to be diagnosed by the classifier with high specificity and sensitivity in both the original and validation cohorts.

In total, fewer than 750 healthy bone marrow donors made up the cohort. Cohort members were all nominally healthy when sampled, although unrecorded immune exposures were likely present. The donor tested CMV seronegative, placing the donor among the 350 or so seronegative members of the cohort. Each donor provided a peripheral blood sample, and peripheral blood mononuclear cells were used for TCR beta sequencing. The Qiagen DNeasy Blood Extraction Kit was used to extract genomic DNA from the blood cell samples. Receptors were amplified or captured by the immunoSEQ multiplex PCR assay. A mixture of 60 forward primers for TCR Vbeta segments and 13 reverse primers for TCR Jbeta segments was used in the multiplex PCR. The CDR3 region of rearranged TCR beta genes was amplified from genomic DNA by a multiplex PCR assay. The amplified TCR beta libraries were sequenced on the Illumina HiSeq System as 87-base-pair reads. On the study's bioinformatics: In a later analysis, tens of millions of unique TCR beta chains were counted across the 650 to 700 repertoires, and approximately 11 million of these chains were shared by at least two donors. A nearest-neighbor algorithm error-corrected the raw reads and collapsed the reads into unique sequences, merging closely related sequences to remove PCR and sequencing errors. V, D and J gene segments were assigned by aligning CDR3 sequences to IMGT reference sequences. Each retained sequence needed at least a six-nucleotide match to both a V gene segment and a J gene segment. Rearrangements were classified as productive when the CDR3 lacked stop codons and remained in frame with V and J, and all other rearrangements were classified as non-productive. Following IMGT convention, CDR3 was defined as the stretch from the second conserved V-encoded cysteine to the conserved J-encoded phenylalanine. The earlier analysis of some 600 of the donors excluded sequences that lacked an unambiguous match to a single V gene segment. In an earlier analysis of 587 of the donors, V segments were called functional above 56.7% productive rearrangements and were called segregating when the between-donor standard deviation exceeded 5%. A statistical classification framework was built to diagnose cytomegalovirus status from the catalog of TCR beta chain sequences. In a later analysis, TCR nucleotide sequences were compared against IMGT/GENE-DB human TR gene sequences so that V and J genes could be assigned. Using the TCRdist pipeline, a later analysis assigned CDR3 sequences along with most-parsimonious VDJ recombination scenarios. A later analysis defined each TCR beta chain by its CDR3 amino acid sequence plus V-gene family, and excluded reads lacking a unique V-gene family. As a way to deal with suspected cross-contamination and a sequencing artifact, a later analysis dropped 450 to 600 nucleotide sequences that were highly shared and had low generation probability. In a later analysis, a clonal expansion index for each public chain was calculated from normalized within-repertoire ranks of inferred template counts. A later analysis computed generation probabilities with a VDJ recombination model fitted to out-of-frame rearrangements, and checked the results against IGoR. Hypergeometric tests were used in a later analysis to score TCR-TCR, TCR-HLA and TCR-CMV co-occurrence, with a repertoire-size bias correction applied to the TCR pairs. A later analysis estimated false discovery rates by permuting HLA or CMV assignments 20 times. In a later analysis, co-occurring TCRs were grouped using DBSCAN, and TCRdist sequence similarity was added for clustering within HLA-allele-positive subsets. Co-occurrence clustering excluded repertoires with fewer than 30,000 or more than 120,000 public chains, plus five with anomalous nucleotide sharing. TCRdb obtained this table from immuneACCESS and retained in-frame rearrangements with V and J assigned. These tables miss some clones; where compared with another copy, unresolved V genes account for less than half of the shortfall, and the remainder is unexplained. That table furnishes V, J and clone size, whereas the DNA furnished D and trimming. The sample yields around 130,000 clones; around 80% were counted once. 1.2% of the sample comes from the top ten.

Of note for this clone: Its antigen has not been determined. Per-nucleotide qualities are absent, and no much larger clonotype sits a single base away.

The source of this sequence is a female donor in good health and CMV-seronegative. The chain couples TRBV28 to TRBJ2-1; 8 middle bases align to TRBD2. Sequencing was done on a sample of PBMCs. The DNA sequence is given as TGTGCCAGCAGTCCCAGCGGGAGCTCCTACAATGAGCAGTTCTTC. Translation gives CASSPSGSSYNEQFF. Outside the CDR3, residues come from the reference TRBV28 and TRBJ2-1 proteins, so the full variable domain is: DVKVTQSSRYLVKRTGEKVFLECVQDMDHENMFWYRQDPGLGLRLIYFSYDVKMKEKGDIPEGYSVSREKKERFSLILESASTNQTSMYLCASSPSGSSYNEQFFGPGTRLTVL.